The present T cell receptor beta chain was sequenced within a study of cytomegalovirus exposure and HLA in healthy donors. The overall study: Of 300 to 450 genotyped donors, 81% clustered with self-reported Caucasian donors. Study results and limitations: With later analysis, a missense DCLRE1C variant became linked to TCR beta V- and J-gene trimming. Some TCR beta chains (164 of them) were listed as cytomegalovirus-associated.

For this clone: The antigen is unknown.

Primers for the PCR totalled 60 Vbeta and 13 Jbeta. The repertoire was sequenced with immunoSEQ multiplex PCR; TCRdb's copy has only in-frame clones and lacks some. The table lists 150,000 to 200,000 clones, around three quarters of them singletons. The sample consisted of PBMCs. This clonotype was obtained from a woman in her 50s in good health and CMV-seropositive.

The CDR3 region has the DNA TGTGCCAGCAGCGTAGACACCTACAATGAGCAGTTCTTC. This encodes CASSVDTYNEQFF. The rearrangement uses TRBV9 and TRBJ2-1; no firm D call. CDR3 size: 13 residues. Germline CDR1 SGDLS, CDR2 YYNGEE. V was cut by 0 bases and J by 2 bases, with 3 bases left in between.